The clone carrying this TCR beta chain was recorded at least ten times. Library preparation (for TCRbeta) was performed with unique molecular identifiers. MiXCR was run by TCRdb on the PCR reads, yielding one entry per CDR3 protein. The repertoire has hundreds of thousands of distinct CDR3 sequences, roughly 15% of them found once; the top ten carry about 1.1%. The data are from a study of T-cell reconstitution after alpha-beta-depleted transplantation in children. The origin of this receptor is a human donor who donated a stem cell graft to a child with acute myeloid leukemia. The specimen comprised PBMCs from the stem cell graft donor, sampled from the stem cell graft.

As DNA, the CDR3 is TGTGCCATCAGTGAGTCGAGCTCTAGCGGGGGGGCCCGTGATACGCAGTATTTT. This gives the protein CAISESSSSGGARDTQYF. The chain has TRBV10-3 and TRBJ2-3, with 12 bases fitting TRBD2. CDR1 and CDR2 from the germline V gene are ENHRY and SYGVKD. The CDR3 extends over 18 amino acids. V lost 0 bases, J lost 6 bases, and 10 bases stayed unmatched.